This TCR beta chain originates from a study of vaccination and CD4 T cells after COVID-19. In the study overall: Median time from second vaccine dose to sampling was 72 days (14 to 241). Investigators stimulated cells with overlapping spike peptides drawn from SARS-CoV-2, HCoV-NL63, HCoV-OC43 and HCoV-229E.

Stated treatment: roughly 10-day PBMC culture with coronavirus spike peptide pools or control peptides (ViraFEST assay). Two million PBMCs were grown per well alongside about 10 IU/ml IL-2 and 9.5 to 10 ug/ml peptide pools. V trimming: 3 bases; J trimming: 0 bases; junction bases outside the gene matches: 3. The germline V gene encodes CDR1 SGDLS and CDR2 YYNGEE. This CDR3 comprises 15 residues. Comments on this clonotype: Its antigen is unidentified.

Sequenced with the Oncomine TCR Beta short-read assay was DNA taken from cultured CD4+ T cells. TCRdb re-analysed the PCR reads in MiXCR, keeping a single row per CDR3 protein. The sample lists some 14,000 distinct CDR3 sequences, 40% occurring once. This receptor was taken from a human donor who had recovered from COVID-19. Sequenced material: CD4+ T cells from blood, cultured in vitro. The chain combines TRBV9 with TRBJ2-3, with 8 nucleotides matching TRBD1. Here the CDR3 reads CASSEDRVSTDTQYF. The CDR3 DNA sequence: TGTGCCAGCAGCGAGGACAGGGTGAGCACAGATACGCAGTATTTT. The full variable domain, rest sourced from reference TRBV9 and TRBJ2-3, is DSGVTQTPKHLITATGQRVTLRCSPRSGDLSVYWYQQSLDQGLQFLIQYYNGEERAKGNILERFSAQQFPDLHSELNLSSLELGDSALYFCASSEDRVSTDTQYFGPGTRLTVL.